A selection of T cell receptor beta chains follows, all from one sample in a study of shared clonotypes between healthy human individuals. The table came from immunoSEQ multiplex PCR; TCRdb's copy has only in-frame clones and leaves some out. The data show 1.6 million or so clones, with around 95% seen just once and roughly 1.2% held by the top ten. What was sequenced was naive CD4+ T cells sorted from blood. The receptors were gathered from a man younger than 45 in good health. The CDR3 runs from the conserved cysteine through the conserved F or W. Each record gives: D gene, V gene, clone size, J gene, CDR3 DNA, CDR3 protein. A D gene is named only where the DNA matches it firmly. The size field is filled for only some rows; it gives once, few, many or a size class.

d_gene: .; v_gene: TRBV7-8; abundance: .; j_gene: TRBJ2-1; CDR3nt: TGTGCCAGCAGCTCCAGGGTTTGGGATGAGCAGTTCTTC; CDR3aa: CASSSRVWDEQFF
d_gene: TRBD2; v_gene: TRBV18; abundance: .; j_gene: TRBJ2-1; CDR3nt: TGTGCCAGCTCAACACCGGGACTAGGCCGCTACAATGAGCAGTTCTTC; CDR3aa: CASSTPGLGRYNEQFF
d_gene: .; v_gene: TRBV5-4; abundance: .; j_gene: TRBJ2-2; CDR3nt: TGTGCCAGCAGCTTGGCTGGACGGCTGTCCGGGGAGCTGTTTTTT; CDR3aa: CASSLAGRLSGELFF
d_gene: .; v_gene: TRBV5-6; abundance: once; j_gene: TRBJ2-4; CDR3nt: TGTGCCAGCAGCTTCTACAGTAAAAACATTCAGTACTTC; CDR3aa: CASSFYSKNIQYF
d_gene: .; v_gene: TRBV9; abundance: .; j_gene: TRBJ1-2; CDR3nt: TGTGCCAGCAGCGTAGCTACCGGGCCCCTCTATGGCTACACCTTC; CDR3aa: CASSVATGPLYGYTF
d_gene: .; v_gene: TRBV9; abundance: .; j_gene: TRBJ1-1; CDR3nt: TGTGCCAGCAGCTACAGGGAAAGAATGAACACTGAAGCTTTCTTT; CDR3aa: CASSYRERMNTEAFF
d_gene: .; v_gene: TRBV10-1; abundance: .; j_gene: TRBJ2-2; CDR3nt: TGCGCCAGCAGTATTGACAGGCGTAACACCGGGGAGCTGTTTTTT; CDR3aa: CASSIDRRNTGELFF
d_gene: TRBD1; v_gene: TRBV6-4; abundance: .; j_gene: TRBJ1-1; CDR3nt: TGTGCCAGCAGCCGGGACAGGGGGCGCGAAGCTTTCTTT; CDR3aa: CASSRDRGREAFF
d_gene: TRBD2; v_gene: TRBV29-1; abundance: .; j_gene: TRBJ2-1; CDR3nt: TGCAGCGTAAAAGGACTAGCGGAGGGGCGGGATGAGCAGTTCTTC; CDR3aa: CSVKGLAEGRDEQFF
d_gene: .; v_gene: TRBV27; abundance: once; j_gene: TRBJ2-6; CDR3nt: TGTGCCAGCAGTTTGTCCGGGACTGGGGCCAACGTCCTGACTTTC; CDR3aa: CASSLSGTGANVLTF
d_gene: .; v_gene: TRBV18; abundance: .; j_gene: TRBJ2-5; CDR3nt: TGTGCCAGCTCACCACCCGGGACTTTGGAGACCCAGTACTTC; CDR3aa: CASSPPGTLETQYF
d_gene: TRBD1; v_gene: TRBV10-1; abundance: .; j_gene: TRBJ2-7; CDR3nt: TGCGCCAGCAAACCAGGGGGCACCTACGAGCAGTACTTC; CDR3aa: CASKPGGTYEQYF
d_gene: TRBD2; v_gene: TRBV28; abundance: .; j_gene: TRBJ2-1; CDR3nt: TGTGCCAGCAGTTCCGGGACTAGCGTGTCCTACAATGAGCAGTTCTTC; CDR3aa: CASSSGTSVSYNEQFF
d_gene: TRBD1; v_gene: TRBV29-1; abundance: .; j_gene: TRBJ2-7; CDR3nt: TGCAGCGCCAAGCAGGGGGCGAGGGAGCAGTACTTC; CDR3aa: CSAKQGAREQYF
d_gene: TRBD1; v_gene: TRBV25-1; abundance: .; j_gene: TRBJ2-3; CDR3nt: TGTGCCAGCAGTGAACAATGGGGACAGGGAACAGATACGCAGTATTTT; CDR3aa: CASSEQWGQGTDTQYF
d_gene: .; v_gene: TRBV6-5; abundance: .; j_gene: TRBJ2-1; CDR3nt: TGTGCCAGCAGTTACGGCCGGAACTACAATGAGCAGTTCTTC; CDR3aa: CASSYGRNYNEQFF
d_gene: .; v_gene: TRBV27; abundance: .; j_gene: TRBJ2-5; CDR3nt: TGTGCCAGCAGTTTGGTGGGGTCAGAGACCCAGTACTTC; CDR3aa: CASSLVGSETQYF
d_gene: .; v_gene: TRBV10-3; abundance: .; j_gene: TRBJ2-3; CDR3nt: TGTGCCATCAGTGATATTGGGGGGACCACAGATACGCAGTATTTT; CDR3aa: CAISDIGGTTDTQYF
d_gene: .; v_gene: TRBV7-2; abundance: .; j_gene: TRBJ2-7; CDR3nt: TGTGCCAGCAGCACCGACCGATACGAGCAGTACTTC; CDR3aa: CASSTDRYEQYF
d_gene: TRBD1; v_gene: TRBV15; abundance: .; j_gene: TRBJ1-1; CDR3nt: TGTGCCACCAGCAGGGCTACAGGGGGGACTGAAGCTTTCTTT; CDR3aa: CATSRATGGTEAFF
d_gene: .; v_gene: TRBV9; abundance: .; j_gene: TRBJ1-1; CDR3nt: TGTGCCAGCAGAACAGGGTTGAGAAGGGACACTGAAGCTTTCTTT; CDR3aa: CASRTGLRRDTEAFF
d_gene: .; v_gene: TRBV28; abundance: .; j_gene: TRBJ2-2; CDR3nt: TGTGCCAGCAGTTTACTGGCCGGGGAGCTGTTTTTT; CDR3aa: CASSLLAGELFF
d_gene: .; v_gene: TRBV10-3; abundance: .; j_gene: TRBJ1-1; CDR3nt: TGTGCCATCAGCATGGGGGGGGAAACAGTTGAAGCTTTCTTT; CDR3aa: CAISMGGETVEAFF
d_gene: .; v_gene: TRBV9; abundance: .; j_gene: TRBJ1-2; CDR3nt: TGTGCCAGCAGCGTATCGATGGCGGCGGGCGGAGGCTACACCTTC; CDR3aa: CASSVSMAAGGGYTF
d_gene: .; v_gene: TRBV28; abundance: once; j_gene: TRBJ1-5; CDR3nt: TGTGCCAGCAGTTTTAGCAGGCATCAGCCCCAGCATTTT; CDR3aa: CASSFSRHQPQHF
d_gene: .; v_gene: TRBV9; abundance: .; j_gene: TRBJ2-1; CDR3nt: TGTGCCAGCAGCGGTAGACTTTTCGGCAGAACTACGCCGAATGAGCAGTTCTTC; CDR3aa: CASSGRLFGRTTPNEQFF
d_gene: .; v_gene: TRBV7-2; abundance: .; j_gene: TRBJ1-5; CDR3nt: TGTGCCAGCAGCTTAGCGGGGGACACACGGCCCCAGCATTTT; CDR3aa: CASSLAGDTRPQHF
d_gene: .; v_gene: TRBV27; abundance: .; j_gene: TRBJ2-3; CDR3nt: TGTGCCAGCAGTTTCGGGACTCCCATAGGGAATACGCAGTATTTT; CDR3aa: CASSFGTPIGNTQYF
d_gene: TRBD2; v_gene: TRBV5-1; abundance: .; j_gene: TRBJ2-5; CDR3nt: TGCGCCAGCAGCGACATGACTAGCGGGAGTTCGGAGACCCAGTACTTC; CDR3aa: CASSDMTSGSSETQYF
d_gene: .; v_gene: TRBV19; abundance: .; j_gene: TRBJ2-7; CDR3nt: TGTGCCAGTAGTACAATATGGGACATGTTCTCCTACGAGCAGTACTTC; CDR3aa: CASSTIWDMFSYEQYF
d_gene: .; v_gene: TRBV15; abundance: .; j_gene: TRBJ1-4; CDR3nt: TGTGCCACCAGCACCTACCTGTCTGAAAAACTGTTTTTT; CDR3aa: CATSTYLSEKLFF
d_gene: .; v_gene: TRBV28; abundance: once; j_gene: TRBJ2-7; CDR3nt: TGTGCCAGCAGTTTAACAGGTGCGCCCCTCTACGAGCAGTACTTC; CDR3aa: CASSLTGAPLYEQYF
d_gene: .; v_gene: TRBV29-1; abundance: once; j_gene: TRBJ1-1; CDR3nt: TGCCTGGCGCATTCGAACACTGAAGCTTTCTTT; CDR3aa: CLAHSNTEAFF
d_gene: .; v_gene: TRBV2; abundance: .; j_gene: TRBJ1-3; CDR3nt: TGTGCCAGCAGGGAGGGTTACTCTGGAAACACCATATATTTT; CDR3aa: CASREGYSGNTIYF
d_gene: .; v_gene: TRBV5-1; abundance: .; j_gene: TRBJ1-5; CDR3nt: TGCGCCAGCAGCCTTACGGGGGGACAGCCCCAGCATTTT; CDR3aa: CASSLTGGQPQHF
d_gene: .; v_gene: TRBV18; abundance: .; j_gene: TRBJ1-2; CDR3nt: TGTGCCAGCTCACCATCAATCGGGGGAGCTAACTATGGCTACACCTTC; CDR3aa: CASSPSIGGANYGYTF
d_gene: .; v_gene: TRBV5-1; abundance: .; j_gene: TRBJ1-1; CDR3nt: TGCGCCAGCAGCTTGTCGCGGCAAACGAACACTGAAGCTTTCTTT; CDR3aa: CASSLSRQTNTEAFF
d_gene: TRBD2; v_gene: TRBV27; abundance: .; j_gene: TRBJ2-1; CDR3nt: TGTGCCAGCTGGGACGGGAGGACCTACAATGAGCAGTTCTTC; CDR3aa: CASWDGRTYNEQFF
d_gene: TRBD2; v_gene: TRBV9; abundance: .; j_gene: TRBJ2-1; CDR3nt: TGTGCCAGCAGCGTAGGATCGGGAGGGTACAATGAGCAGTTCTTC; CDR3aa: CASSVGSGGYNEQFF
d_gene: .; v_gene: TRBV18; abundance: .; j_gene: TRBJ1-4; CDR3nt: TGTGCCAGCTCCCCTTCGGTTACTAATGAAAAACTGTTTTTT; CDR3aa: CASSPSVTNEKLFF
d_gene: .; v_gene: TRBV5-1; abundance: .; j_gene: TRBJ2-2; CDR3nt: TGCGCCAGCAGTCGGGGGGCGCCCACCGGGGAGCTGTTTTTT; CDR3aa: CASSRGAPTGELFF
d_gene: .; v_gene: TRBV7-6; abundance: .; j_gene: TRBJ2-1; CDR3nt: TGTGCCAGCAGCTTAGCGGGAGAGAACAATGAGCAGTTCTTC; CDR3aa: CASSLAGENNEQFF
d_gene: .; v_gene: TRBV28; abundance: .; j_gene: TRBJ2-7; CDR3nt: TGTGCCAGCATGAACAGGGTCGAGAACGAGCAGTACTTC; CDR3aa: CASMNRVENEQYF
d_gene: TRBD1; v_gene: TRBV4-1; abundance: .; j_gene: TRBJ2-7; CDR3nt: TGCGCCAGCAGCCCAACCGGGACAGGGTGGTCCTACGAGCAGTACTTC; CDR3aa: CASSPTGTGWSYEQYF
d_gene: TRBD1; v_gene: TRBV7-8; abundance: .; j_gene: TRBJ1-4; CDR3nt: TGTGCCAGCAGCTTCCCCAGGACAGGGTTGGATGAAAAACTGTTTTTT; CDR3aa: CASSFPRTGLDEKLFF
d_gene: TRBD2; v_gene: TRBV6-5; abundance: .; j_gene: TRBJ2-1; CDR3nt: TGTGCCAGCAGTTACACCAGCGGGAGTATAGGCAATGAGCAGTTCTTC; CDR3aa: CASSYTSGSIGNEQFF
d_gene: TRBD2; v_gene: TRBV18; abundance: .; j_gene: TRBJ2-7; CDR3nt: TGTGCCAGCTCACCCCTATCCAAGACTAGCGGGAGTAGAAACGAGCAGTACTTC; CDR3aa: CASSPLSKTSGSRNEQYF
d_gene: TRBD1; v_gene: TRBV5-4; abundance: .; j_gene: TRBJ2-5; CDR3nt: TGTGCCAGCAGCAGACCGGGACAGCTAGAGACCCAGTACTTC; CDR3aa: CASSRPGQLETQYF
d_gene: .; v_gene: TRBV7-2; abundance: .; j_gene: TRBJ2-1; CDR3nt: TGTGCCAGCAGCCCCGTTAGACCCCTAGGGAATGAGCAGTTCTTC; CDR3aa: CASSPVRPLGNEQFF
d_gene: .; v_gene: TRBV9; abundance: .; j_gene: TRBJ1-2; CDR3nt: TGTGCCAGCAGCGTAGCAAGATGGGAGGGCTACACCTTC; CDR3aa: CASSVARWEGYTF
d_gene: .; v_gene: TRBV28; abundance: .; j_gene: TRBJ2-3; CDR3nt: TGTGCCAGCAGTTCCCGCAGGTGGGACGTAGATACGCAGTATTTT; CDR3aa: CASSSRRWDVDTQYF
d_gene: .; v_gene: TRBV18; abundance: .; j_gene: TRBJ1-6; CDR3nt: TGTGCCAGCTCACCTACGAAAGGGTTCCCCCTCCACTTT; CDR3aa: CASSPTKGFPLHF
d_gene: TRBD2; v_gene: TRBV5-1; abundance: .; j_gene: TRBJ2-3; CDR3nt: TGCGCCAGCAGCTTCGGACTAGCGGATAGCACAGATACGCAGTATTTT; CDR3aa: CASSFGLADSTDTQYF
d_gene: .; v_gene: TRBV5-4; abundance: .; j_gene: TRBJ1-1; CDR3nt: TGTGCCAGCAGGCACAGGGACGAAACTGAAGCTTTCTTT; CDR3aa: CASRHRDETEAFF
d_gene: .; v_gene: TRBV18; abundance: once; j_gene: TRBJ1-1; CDR3nt: TGTGCCAGCTCACCGACAGGAGGTATCACTGAAGCTTTCTTT; CDR3aa: CASSPTGGITEAFF
d_gene: .; v_gene: TRBV2; abundance: .; j_gene: TRBJ1-2; CDR3nt: TGTGCCAGCAGTGTTGGCTATGGCTACACCTTC; CDR3aa: CASSVGYGYTF